These 20 T cell receptor beta chains originate from one sample sequenced in a study of CD8+ T cells in alopecia areata. Sequencing templates came from extracted RNA that was reverse transcribed into cDNA. Measured with immunoSEQ multiplex PCR; TCRdb has only the in-frame clones, and not every one. Of fewer than 250,000 clones listed, around three fifths were seen once; the top ten hold around 0.44%. The sample here was CD4+ T cells sorted from blood, taken at week 0. The receptors come from a human donor with alopecia areata.

This chain links TRBV29-1 with TRBJ2-1; tentatively, D is TRBD2 (7 bases). This CDR3 has 14 amino acids. V was clipped by 6 bases and J by 7 bases, with 19 bases between them. Germline V CDR1 and CDR2: SQVTM, ANQGSEA. This CDR3 is CSVMVPGGQNEQFF. CDR3 DNA: TGCAGCGTGATGGTCCCGGGGGGCCAGAATGAGCAGTTCTTC.

The rearrangement joins TRBV29-1 to TRBJ2-3, with 10 bases fitting TRBD2. The CDR3 length is 14 residues. CDR1 is SQVTM and CDR2 is ANQGSEA in the germline V gene. Losses at the gene ends were 4 bases for V and 4 bases for J; bases not matched to a gene: 5. The CDR3 reads CSVVVAGGSDTQYF. The CDR3 region has the DNA TGCAGCGTTGTGGTAGCGGGAGGATCAGATACGCAGTATTTT.

This clone was recorded only once. The rearrangement joins TRBV30 to TRBJ2-7; D remains unclear. With 0 bases removed from V and 2 bases from J, the gap between germline ends came to 5 bases. Germline assignment: CDR1 GTSNPN and CDR2 SVGIG (reference sequence). CDR3 length equals 12 residues. This CDR3 is CAWSVGPYEQYF. Written as DNA, the CDR3 is TGTGCCTGGAGTGTTGGCCCCTACGAGCAGTACTTC.

This clone has more than one count but fewer than ten. V usage is TRBV2 and J usage is TRBJ2-5; D uncertain. Germline assignment: CDR1 SNHLY and CDR2 FYNNEI. This CDR3 region has 15 residues. V was trimmed by 1 base and J by 4 bases, leaving 13 bases between them. The CDR3, as DNA: TGTGCCAGCAGTGAAGAGAGCCTGTTGGGAGAGACCCAGTACTTC. It translates to CASSEESLLGETQYF.

The chain links TRBV5-1 to TRBJ2-7; TRBD1 agrees at 9 bases. J gave up 2 bases and V 4 bases, and 7 bases lay outside the gene matches. CDR1 and CDR2 from the germline V gene are SGHRS and YFSETQ. The CDR3 totals 15 residues. The CDR3 protein is CASSTSGTGTYEQYF. CDR3 bases: TGCGCCAGCAGCACTTCCGGGACAGGGACCTACGAGCAGTACTTC.

The chain employs TRBV30 and TRBJ1-6, with 12 bases that match TRBD1. The germline gives CDR1 GTSNPN, CDR2 SVGIG (reference sequence). After removal of 4 bases from V and 10 bases from J, the junction contained 5 bases not matched to a gene. This CDR3 spans 14 amino acids. CDR3 DNA sequence: TGTGCCTGGACGATGGGACAGGGGGCCTCACCCCTCCACTTT. Protein product: CAWTMGQGASPLHF.

This clone was found once. The V gene is TRBV5-1, the J gene TRBJ2-4; D tentatively fits TRBD1 or TRBD2 (5 bases each). Germline values: CDR1 SGHRS, CDR2 YFSETQ. Deletions cut 5 bases from V and 0 bases from J, with 21 bases between. The CDR3 is 18 residues long. DNA for the CDR3: TGCGCCAGCAGGCCTTCGGGGCTGGCCCATCTAGCCAAAAACATTCAGTACTTC. It encodes CASRPSGLAHLAKNIQYF.

Only one count was recorded for this clone. V is TRBV7-6 and J is TRBJ2-2, with TRBD2 identical over 10 bases. Germline CDR1 is SGHVS and CDR2 is FNYEAQ. The junction had 18 bases not matched to a gene; V was cut back by 6 bases and J by 5 bases. The CDR3 consists of 19 residues. The CDR3 DNA reads TGTGCCAGCAGTAGGAGGACAGGACCTTCTAGCGGGGGTACCGGGGAGCTGTTTTTT. Protein product: CASSRRTGPSSGGTGELFF.

The gene calls are TRBV7-9 and TRBJ2-7; D uncertain. CDR1 and CDR2 (germline): SEHNR, FQNEAQ (reference sequence). The germline V and J ends were trimmed by 5 bases and 6 bases, with 11 bases remaining between them. There are 12 residues in the CDR3. This chain's CDR3 is CASSTVVSEQYF. The CDR3 nucleotides are TGTGCCAGCAGCACCGTGGTTTCCGAGCAGTACTTC.

This rearrangement joins TRBV4-2 to TRBJ2-1, with D uncertain. Per the germline V gene, CDR1 is LGHNA and CDR2 is YNFKEQ. This CDR3 is 13 amino acids long. The germline V and J ends were trimmed by 0 bases and 5 bases, with 5 bases remaining between them. The CDR3 reads CASSQDRNNEQFF. CDR3 sequence (DNA): TGTGCCAGCAGCCAAGACAGGAACAATGAGCAGTTCTTC.

The chain uses TRBV29-1 and TRBJ2-7; tentatively, D is TRBD2 (6 bases). CDR3 size: 12 residues. The V gene's germline CDR1 is SQVTM and CDR2 ANQGSEA. The ends were cut back, 4 bases at V and 1 base at J, with 8 bases in the middle. The CDR3 bases are TGCAGCGTTGGCCGGGGGTCCTACGAGCAGTACTTC. Amino acid sequence: CSVGRGSYEQYF.

This chain connects TRBV7-9 to TRBJ1-1; no definite D call. Trimming cost V 1 base and J 4 bases, with 7 bases left between them. The CDR3 runs 13 residues. Per germline, CDR1 SEHNR and CDR2 FQNEAQ (reference sequence). In nucleotides, the CDR3 is TGTGCCAGCAGCTTAGAACGGGCCACTGAAGCTTTCTTT. Protein product: CASSLERATEAFF.

The rearrangement uses TRBV30 and TRBJ2-1; D unclear. V was pared by 3 bases and J by 0 bases, with 9 bases between. The CDR3 runs to 14 residues. From germline, CDR1 is GTSNPN and CDR2 SVGIG (reference sequence). The CDR3 bases are TGTGCCTGGAGGGGCGAGAGCTCCTACAATGAGCAGTTCTTC. As protein: CAWRGESSYNEQFF.

The chain carries TRBV7-6 and TRBJ2-1, with 12 bases fitting TRBD1. From germline, CDR1 is SGHVS and CDR2 FNYEAQ. Losses at the gene ends were 3 bases for V and 7 bases for J; bases not matched to a gene: 7. CDR3 length equals 16 residues. This chain's CDR3 is CASSLQPGQGANEQFF. For the CDR3, the DNA is TGTGCCAGCAGCTTGCAACCGGGACAGGGGGCGAATGAGCAGTTCTTC.

This chain links TRBV12-5 with TRBJ2-2; D is perhaps TRBD2 (6 bases). Germline V CDR1 and CDR2: LGHNT, FRNRAP. The V end was cut by 9 bases, the J end by 1 base, with 9 bases between. The CDR3 is 13 amino acids. In DNA form, the CDR3 reads TGTGCTAGCGGGACTTTGAACACCGGGGAGCTGTTTTTT. Protein: CASGTLNTGELFF.

This clone was seen only a few times. The chain couples TRBV6-6 to TRBJ2-1, with D possibly TRBD2 on 6 matching bases. The V end was cut by 0 bases, the J end by 12 bases, with 12 bases between. CDR3 size: 13 residues. Germline CDR1 and CDR2: MNHNY and SVGAGI (reference sequence). CDR3 DNA: TGTGCCAGCAGTTACTCCTGGGACTTTGGGCAGTTCTTC. Translating gives CASSYSWDFGQFF.

The chain is built from TRBV7-9 and TRBJ1-6; possible D gene TRBD1, 6 bases. Germline CDR1 is SEHNR and CDR2 is FQNEAQ (reference sequence). V lost 5 bases and J 2 bases, leaving 7 bases between the germline ends. The CDR3 consists of 14 residues. In nucleotides, the CDR3 is TGTGCCAGCAGCCGGGACACCTATAATTCACCCCTCCACTTT. As protein: CASSRDTYNSPLHF.

The chain links TRBV5-1 to TRBJ1-1, with no clear D. CDR3 length equals 14 residues. Germline CDR1 is SGHRS and CDR2 is YFSETQ. Trimming left V 0 bases short and J 2 bases short, with 8 bases between. The CDR3 region has the DNA TGCGCCAGCAGCTTGGAGCCTATCAACACTGAAGCTTTCTTT. Protein sequence: CASSLEPINTEAFF.

This clone is termed medium-sized. Other nucleotide sequences from this sample produce the same CDR3. DNA for the CDR3: TGTGCCAGCTCACCGCGAGATGAGCAGTTCTTC. Its protein product is CASSPRDEQFF. The chain links TRBV18 to TRBJ2-1; no firm D call. Looked up from germline, CDR1 is KGHSH and CDR2 is LQKENI. This CDR3 region has 11 residues. V lost 3 bases to trimming and J lost 8 bases, with 5 bases between them. The complete variable domain, with remaining parts taken from reference TRBV18 and TRBJ2-1, reads NAGVMQNPRHLVRRRGQEARLRCSPMKGHSHVYWYRQLPEEGLKFMVYLQKENIIDESGMPKERFSAEFPKEGPSILRIQQVVRGDSAAYFCASSPRDEQFFGPGTRLTVL.

In its sample, this clone was seen a few times. The chain has TRBV30 and TRBJ2-5; 10 bases align to TRBD2. The length of the CDR3 is 14 residues. Germline CDR1 reads GTSNPN; CDR2 reads SVGIG (reference sequence). Unmatched junction bases numbered 4, after V lost 4 bases and J lost 2 bases. As DNA, the CDR3 is TGTGCCTGGATTAGCGGGAGGTCGCAAGAGACCCAGTACTTC. It translates to CAWISGRSQETQYF.